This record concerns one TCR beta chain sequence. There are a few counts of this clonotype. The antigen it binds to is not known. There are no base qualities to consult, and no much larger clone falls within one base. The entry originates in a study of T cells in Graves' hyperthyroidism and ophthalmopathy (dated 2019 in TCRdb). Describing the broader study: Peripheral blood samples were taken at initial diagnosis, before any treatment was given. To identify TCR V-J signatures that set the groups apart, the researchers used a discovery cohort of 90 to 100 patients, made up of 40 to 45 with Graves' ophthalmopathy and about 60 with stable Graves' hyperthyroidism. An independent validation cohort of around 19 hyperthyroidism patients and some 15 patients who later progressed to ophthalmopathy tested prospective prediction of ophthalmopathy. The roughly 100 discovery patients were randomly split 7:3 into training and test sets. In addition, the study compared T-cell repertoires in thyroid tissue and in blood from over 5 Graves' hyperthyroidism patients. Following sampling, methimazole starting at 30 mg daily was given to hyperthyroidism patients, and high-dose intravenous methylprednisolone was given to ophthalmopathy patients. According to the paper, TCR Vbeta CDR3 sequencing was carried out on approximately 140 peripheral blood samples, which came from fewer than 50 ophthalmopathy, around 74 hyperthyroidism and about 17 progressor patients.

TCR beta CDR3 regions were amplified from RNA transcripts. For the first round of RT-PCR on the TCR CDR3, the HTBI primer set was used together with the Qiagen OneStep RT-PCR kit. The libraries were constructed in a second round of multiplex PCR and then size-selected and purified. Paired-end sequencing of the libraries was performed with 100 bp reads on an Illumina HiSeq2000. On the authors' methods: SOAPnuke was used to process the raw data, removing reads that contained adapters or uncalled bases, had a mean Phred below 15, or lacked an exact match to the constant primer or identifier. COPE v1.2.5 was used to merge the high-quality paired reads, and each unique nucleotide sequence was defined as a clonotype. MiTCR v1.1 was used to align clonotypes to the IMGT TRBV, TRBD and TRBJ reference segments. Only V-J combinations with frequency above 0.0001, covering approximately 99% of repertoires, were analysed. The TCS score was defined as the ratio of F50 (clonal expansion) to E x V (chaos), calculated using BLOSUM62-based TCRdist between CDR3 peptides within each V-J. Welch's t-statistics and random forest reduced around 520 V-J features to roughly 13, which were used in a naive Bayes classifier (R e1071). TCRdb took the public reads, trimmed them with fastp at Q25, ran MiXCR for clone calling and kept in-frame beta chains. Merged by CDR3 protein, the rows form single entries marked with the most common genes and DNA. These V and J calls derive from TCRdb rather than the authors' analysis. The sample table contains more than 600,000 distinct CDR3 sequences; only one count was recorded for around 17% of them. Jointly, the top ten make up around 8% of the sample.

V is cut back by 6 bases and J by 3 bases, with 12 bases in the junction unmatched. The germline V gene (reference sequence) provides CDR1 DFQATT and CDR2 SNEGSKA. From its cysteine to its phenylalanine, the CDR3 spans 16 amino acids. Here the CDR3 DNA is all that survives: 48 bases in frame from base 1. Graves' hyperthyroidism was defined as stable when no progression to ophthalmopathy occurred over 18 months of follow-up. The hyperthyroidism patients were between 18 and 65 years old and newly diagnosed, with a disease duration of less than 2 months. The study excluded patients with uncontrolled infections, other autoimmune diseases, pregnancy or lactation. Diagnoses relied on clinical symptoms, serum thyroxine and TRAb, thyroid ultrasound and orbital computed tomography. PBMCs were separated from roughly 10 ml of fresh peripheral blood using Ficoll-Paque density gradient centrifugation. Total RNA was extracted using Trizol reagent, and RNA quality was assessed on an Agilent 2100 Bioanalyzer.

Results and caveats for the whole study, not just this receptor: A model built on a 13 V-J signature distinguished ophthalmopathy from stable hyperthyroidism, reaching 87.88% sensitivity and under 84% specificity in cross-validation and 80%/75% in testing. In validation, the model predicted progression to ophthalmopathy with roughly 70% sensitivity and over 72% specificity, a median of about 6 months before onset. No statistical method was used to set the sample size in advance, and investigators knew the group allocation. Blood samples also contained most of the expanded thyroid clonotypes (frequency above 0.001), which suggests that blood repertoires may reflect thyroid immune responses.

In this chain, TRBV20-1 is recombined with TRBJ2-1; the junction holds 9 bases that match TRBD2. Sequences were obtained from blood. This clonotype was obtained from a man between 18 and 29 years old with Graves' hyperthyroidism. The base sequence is TGCAGTGCCACGACTAGCGGAGGAGGTTACTACAATGAGCAGTTCTTC. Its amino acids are CSATTSGGGYYNEQFF.